What follows is one T cell receptor (beta chain) and its context. Its antigen is undetermined. The sample belongs to a study of T-cell memory formation after mild COVID-19. Whole-study findings and limits: Some responding clones appeared in pre-infection memory, suggesting cross-reactive memory joined.

Via MiXCR, TCRdb re-called the 5' RACE reads, giving one row per CDR3 protein. This table holds approximately 300,000 distinct CDR3 sequences, less than 20% found once. The V gene's germline CDR1 is MGHRA and CDR2 YSYEKL. Trimming at V came to 0 bases and at J to 5 bases, leaving 8 bases not matched to a gene. The CDR3 extends over 17 amino acids. Sequenced: PBMCs or a T cell subset sorted from them (not recorded which). This chain connects TRBV4-1 to TRBJ2-3, with TRBD1 matching over 10 bases. This receptor was taken from a man between 18 and 35 years old who had mild COVID-19 (a few samples of this study predate the infection). Cell type and time point are not known. For the CDR3, the DNA is TGCGCCAGCAGCCAAGAACCGGGACAGGGGCTCAGAGATACGCAGTATTTT. Protein sequence: CASSQEPGQGLRDTQYF.